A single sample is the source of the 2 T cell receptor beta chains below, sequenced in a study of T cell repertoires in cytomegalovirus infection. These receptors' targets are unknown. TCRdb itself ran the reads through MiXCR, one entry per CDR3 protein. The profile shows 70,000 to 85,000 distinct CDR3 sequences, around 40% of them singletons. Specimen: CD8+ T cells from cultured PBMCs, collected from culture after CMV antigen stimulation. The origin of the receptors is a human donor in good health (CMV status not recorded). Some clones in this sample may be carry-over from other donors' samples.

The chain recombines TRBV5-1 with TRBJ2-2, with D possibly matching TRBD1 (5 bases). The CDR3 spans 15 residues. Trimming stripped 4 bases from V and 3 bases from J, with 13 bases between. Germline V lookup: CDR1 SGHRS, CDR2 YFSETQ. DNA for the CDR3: TGCGCCAGCAGCGAAGGCGGACAATACACCGGGGAGCTGTTTTTT. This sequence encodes CASSEGGQYTGELFF.

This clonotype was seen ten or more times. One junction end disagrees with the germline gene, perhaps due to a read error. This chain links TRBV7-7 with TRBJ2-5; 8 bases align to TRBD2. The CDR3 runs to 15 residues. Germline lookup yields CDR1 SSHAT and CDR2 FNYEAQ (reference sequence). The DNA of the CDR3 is TGTGCTAGCAGCTTAGTGGCTAGCGGGCAAGAGACCCAGTACTTC. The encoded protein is CASSLVASGQETQYF.